A single sample gave rise to the 5 T cell receptor beta chains below, sequenced in a study of post-analysis software for immune sequencing data. The antigens these receptors bind are not known. Study outcomes and limitations: Controls showed lower frequencies than patients for a handful of TRBV segments, and TRBV5-6, TRBV5-1 and TRBV20-1 were among these.

Included in the TCR beta cDNA libraries were unique molecular identifiers. TCRdb ran MiXCR on the PCR reads and lists one entry per CDR3 protein. Of roughly 670,000 distinct CDR3 sequences listed, over 45% are singletons. Sequencing used blood. These receptors were obtained from a girl between 2 and 10 years old with multiple sclerosis.

J is TRBJ2-1 and V is TRBV28, with 8 bases fitting TRBD1. The CDR3 loop spans 15 amino acids. The V gene's germline CDR1 is MDHEN and CDR2 SYDVKM. After removal of 3 bases from V and 7 bases from J, the junction contained 8 bases not matched to a gene. The CDR3 spells CASSFLTGGLNEQFF. As DNA, the CDR3 is TGTGCCAGCAGTTTTCTTACAGGGGGATTGAATGAGCAGTTCTTC.

The rearrangement joins TRBV20-1 to TRBJ2-7; 9 bases map to TRBD2. Germline V gene data show CDR1 as DFQATT and CDR2 as SNEGSKA (reference sequence). The trim removed 3 bases at V and 2 bases at J, leaving 2 bases unmatched. This CDR3 spans 13 amino acids. CDR3 protein: CSASGTSPYEQYF. CDR3 DNA sequence: TGCAGTGCTAGCGGGACTAGCCCCTACGAGCAGTACTTC.

The chain links TRBV7-9 to TRBJ2-7, with D possibly TRBD2 on 6 matching bases. The CDR3 contains 16 residues. Trimming left V 0 bases short and J 2 bases short, with 14 bases between. Germline CDR1 reads SEHNR; CDR2 reads FQNEAQ (reference sequence). In nucleotides, the CDR3 is TGTGCCAGCAGCTTAGCGGCGGGCGGGGATACCTACGAGCAGTACTTC. This sequence encodes CASSLAAGGDTYEQYF.

V is TRBV6-2 or TRBV6-3 and J is TRBJ2-3; a weak D match, TRBD2 (6 bases). Per the germline V gene, CDR1 is MNHEY and CDR2 is SVGEGT. The CDR3 totals 16 residues. Trimming cost V 6 bases and J 0 bases, with 16 bases left between them. CDR3 region: CASRSLGTSSTDTQYF. As DNA, the CDR3 is TGTGCCAGCAGGTCCCTAGGGACTTCTAGCACAGATACGCAGTATTTT.

The CDR3 nucleotides read TGTGCCAGCAGTTTCCTGACCTTTAACTCCTACAATGAGCAGTTCTTC. As protein: CASSFLTFNSYNEQFF. The chain employs TRBV27 and TRBJ2-1; D is undetermined. The V gene's germline CDR1 is MNHEY and CDR2 SMNVEV (reference sequence). The ends were cut back, 3 bases at V and 0 bases at J, with 12 bases in the middle. The length of the CDR3 is 16 residues.